This T cell receptor beta chain was identified in a study of T cell responses to AZD1222 COVID-19 vaccine (dated by TCRdb to about 2021). The study in broad terms: Because spike-specific TCR depth and breadth did not differ between the two schedules, AZD1222 recipients who got a second dose at roughly 4 weeks were pooled with those who got a second dose at roughly 12 weeks. A total of approximately 240 trial participants underwent TCR sequencing, of whom about 200 received two doses of AZD1222 and about 26 received two doses of the MenACWY control vaccine. Trial participants were enrolled by age into subgroups of 18-55, 56-69 and 70-plus years, and 148, 28 and 57 TCR-sequenced participants, respectively, were included in these subgroups.

Concerning this clone itself: Its antigen remains unidentified. No qualities accompany the bases; no much larger clone lies one base away.

The CDR3 regions of human TCRbeta chains were analyzed by immunosequencing. In the paper's pipeline: Repertoire TCRs were matched against a reference library of SARS-CoV-2-specific TCRs generated with the MIRA antigen-specificity platform. Breadth was defined as the fraction of unique TCRs that were SARS-CoV-2-associated. Depth was defined as the fraction of total T cells that were SARS-CoV-2-associated. Using the MIRA data, each spike-specific TCR was mapped to the spike region that the TCR reacts to and placed in a CD4 or CD8 class. Log10-transformed breadth and depth values were compared by one-way ANOVA with Sidak's multiple comparisons tests. The table comes from immuneACCESS by way of TCRdb, which keeps in-frame sequences with V and J called. Part of the clones is missing from these tables; in studies checked, under half for an unresolved V gene and the rest for unknown reasons. For V, J and clone size, that table is used; D and trimming come from the DNA. This sample holds 200,000 to 300,000 clones; more than 80% were observed only once. The ten largest clones add up to 0.55% of the sample.

Counted from cysteine to phenylalanine, this CDR3 has 17 amino acids. CDR3 DNA is the only sequence kept; it has 51 bases, read in frame from the first base. The germline V gene encodes CDR1 LNHNV and CDR2 YYDKDF (reference sequence). The germline V end is reduced by 0 bases and the J end by 0 bases; junction bases left unmatched: 4. The sample's time point, from its label and the paper: baseline before first vaccination. Samples from vaccinated people were obtained from the UK trials COV001 and COV002, which included a single-blind randomized controlled phase 2/3 trial of AZD1222 (ChAdOx1 nCoV-19) in healthy adults. For TCRbeta chain sequencing, PBMC samples from trial participants were taken at day 0 and at day 28 after the second dose. What the work shows at the level of the full study, not this receptor alone: The 56-69-year group was small, and its depth increase did not reach significance, likely because of low power. After two AZD1222 doses, both the breadth and the depth of spike-specific TCRs were significantly higher than at day 0 and than in MenACWY recipients. Participants were mostly white British, with more females than males. The authors suggested clonal diversity may have been underestimated. Nearly half of unique spike-specific TCRs reportedly recognized epitopes outside regions mutated in the B.1.351 and B.1.1.7 variants. No day 14 peak-response samples were available, so repertoires were characterized only after the peak T cell response. CD4 TCRs associated with the vaccine covered the entire spike protein, and the dominant responses were in regions 160-218 and 743-854. Conclusions about previously exposed vaccinees are limited, since just a handful of AZD1222 recipients were seropositive for SARS-CoV-2 at baseline.

The V and J segments used are TRBV15 and TRBJ2-3, and 9 bases in between align with TRBD2. This receptor was taken from an adult in good health. The sequences come from peripheral blood, collected on day 0 of AZD1222 vaccination. The CDR3 is CATSRDPTSGSTDTQYF. The DNA reads as follows: TGTGCCACCAGCAGAGATCCCACTAGCGGGAGCACAGATACGCAGTATTTT.